Following are 27 T cell receptor beta chains from one sample sequenced in a study of CD8 T cells in Susac syndrome. RNA totalling roughly 0.45 to 1 ug underwent reverse transcription with random hexamers. From the immunoSEQ multiplex PCR reads, TCRdb called clonotypes with MiXCR, one entry per CDR3 protein. The sample holds just over 300,000 distinct CDR3 sequences, roughly nine tenths seen once. The source material was CD4+ T cells from PBMCs. Source of these receptors: a human donor with multiple sclerosis.

V usage is TRBV19 and J usage is TRBJ2-5; 8 bases align to TRBD1. Germline V lookup: CDR1 LNHDA, CDR2 SQIVND (reference sequence). The CDR3 spans 17 residues. Trimming cost V 4 bases and J 5 bases; bases outside gene matches: 15. CDR3 nucleotide sequence: TGTGCCAGTAGTACCTTACTAGGACAGGGAAGGACGGAGACCCAGTACTTC. Its translation: CASSTLLGQGRTETQYF.

This clonotype was observed a single time. The J gene is TRBJ2-7, the V gene TRBV5-1, with a weak D call TRBD2 (6 bases). Trimming took off 0 bases at V and 4 bases at J, with 17 bases between the two ends. Germline V CDR1 and CDR2: SGHRS, YFSETQ. This CDR3 has 16 amino acids. This CDR3 is CASSLDNPGVRYEQYF. The DNA of the CDR3 is TGCGCCAGCAGCTTGGACAACCCGGGGGTTCGGTACGAGCAGTACTTC.

The rearrangement links TRBV2 to TRBJ1-5, with no clear D. Germline V gene lookup returns CDR1 SNHLY and CDR2 FYNNEI. V lost 7 bases, J lost 3 bases, and 13 bases lay in between. The CDR3 has 14 residues. The CDR3: CASNKGGDNQPQHF. CDR3 nucleotides: TGTGCCAGCAATAAGGGTGGGGACAATCAGCCCCAGCATTTT.

The genes are TRBV12-3 or TRBV12-4 and TRBJ1-3; D is undetermined. The CDR3 loop spans 15 amino acids. V gave up 4 bases and J gave up 7 bases, with 17 bases separating them. For the CDR3, the DNA is TGTGCCAGCAGTTCGGCGCGTGGGATCGGGAACACCATATATTTT. This codes for CASSSARGIGNTIYF.

The chain uses TRBV5-1 and TRBJ2-5; tentatively, D is TRBD1 or TRBD2 (6 bases each). CDR1 is SGHRS, CDR2 YFSETQ, per germline. This CDR3 spans 13 amino acids. Trimming cost V 5 bases and J 5 bases, with 13 bases left between them. The CDR3 region has the DNA TGCGCCAGCAGTTCGGGGGCCGTGGAGACCCAGTACTTC. It is translated as CASSSGAVETQYF. Together with reference TRBV5-1 and TRBJ2-5, the CDR3 gives the full variable domain: KAGVTQTPRYLIKTRGQQVTLSCSPISGHRSVSWYQQTPGQGLQFLFEYFSETQRNKGNFPGRFSGRQFSNSRSEMNVSTLELGDSALYLCASSSGAVETQYFGPGTRLLVL.

The rearrangement links TRBV9 to TRBJ2-1; TRBD2 matches 12 bases. Germline V gives CDR1 SGDLS, CDR2 YYNGEE. This CDR3 has 14 amino acids. The J segment lost 10 bases and the V segment lost 0 bases, leaving 2 bases of the junction unmatched. CDR3 nucleotide sequence: TGTGCCAGCAGCGTAGTGACTAGCGGGGGCGAGCAGTTCTTC. This translates into CASSVVTSGGEQFF. Looking up the rest from reference TRBV9 and TRBJ2-1 gives the full variable domain: DSGVTQTPKHLITATGQRVTLRCSPRSGDLSVYWYQQSLDQGLQFLIQYYNGEERAKGNILERFSAQQFPDLHSELNLSSLELGDSALYFCASSVVTSGGEQFFGPGTRLTVL.

The CDR3 nucleotides read TGTGCCAGCAGTCCTACAGCTACCGGGAATACTGAAGCTTTCTTT. Residues: CASSPTATGNTEAFF. V is TRBV7-9 and J is TRBJ1-1; D not certain. The CDR3 is 15 amino acids. Trimming shortened V by 6 bases and J by 5 bases, and 19 bases separated the two germline ends. Germline V CDR1 and CDR2: SEHNR, FQNEAQ (reference sequence).

The rearrangement joins TRBV6-5 to TRBJ2-1, with unresolved D. Looked up from germline, CDR1 is MNHEY and CDR2 is SVGAGI. CDR3 length: 12 amino acids. The V gene lost 4 bases and the J gene lost 7 bases, with 8 bases spanning the gap. CDR3 protein: CASSSPPNEQFF. The CDR3 bases are TGTGCCAGCAGTTCTCCCCCGAATGAGCAGTTCTTC.

V is TRBV30 and J is TRBJ1-1, with D hard to call. Looked up from germline, CDR1 is GTSNPN and CDR2 is SVGIG (reference sequence). The CDR3 covers 13 residues. V lost 5 bases and J 1 base, leaving 11 bases between the germline ends. In nucleotides, the CDR3 is TGTGCCTGGTGGGTGCCGGGGAACACTGAAGCTTTCTTT. Protein sequence: CAWWVPGNTEAFF.

J is TRBJ1-5 and V is TRBV19; D uncertain. This CDR3 has 16 residues. V was clipped by 5 bases and J by 0 bases, with 14 bases between them. Germline V gene sequence: CDR1 LNHDA, CDR2 SQIVND (reference sequence). The CDR3: CASSLEASFSNQPQHF. CDR3 coding DNA: TGTGCCAGTAGTCTCGAGGCCTCGTTTAGCAATCAGCCCCAGCATTTT.

The chain joins TRBV29-1 to TRBJ1-2; D not certain. Trimming left V 6 bases short and J 3 bases short, with 11 bases between. CDR1 is SQVTM and CDR2 is ANQGSEA in the germline V gene. The CDR3 loop spans 12 amino acids. The CDR3 is CSVLEVDYGYTF. The DNA of the CDR3 is TGCAGCGTCCTCGAAGTGGACTATGGCTACACCTTC.

The V and J genes are TRBV30 and TRBJ2-1; possibly TRBD2 for D (6 bases). Germline assignment: CDR1 GTSNPN and CDR2 SVGIG (reference sequence). The CDR3 length is 13 residues. V was trimmed by 2 bases and J by 9 bases, leaving 14 bases between them. CDR3 bases: TGTGCCTGGAGTAGGGCTAGCGTTGGTGAGCAGTTCTTC. Amino acids: CAWSRASVGEQFF.

The chain combines TRBV13 with TRBJ1-2; 7 bases agree with TRBD1. From germline, CDR1 is PRHDT and CDR2 FYEKMQ (reference sequence). Germline trimming cut 6 bases from V and 5 bases from J; bases unmatched to any gene: 9. The CDR3 is 14 residues long. The CDR3 nucleotides read TGTGCCAGCAGATCGACAGGGCGGAATTATGGCTACACCTTC. Its translation: CASRSTGRNYGYTF.

V usage is TRBV29-1 and J usage is TRBJ1-1; a possible D gene is TRBD1 (6 bases). The CDR3 is 13 residues long. With 7 bases removed from V and 1 base from J, the gap between germline ends came to 13 bases. Germline loops: CDR1 SQVTM, CDR2 ANQGSEA. The CDR3 loop reads CSGLLQGNTEAFF. CDR3 in DNA: TGCAGCGGCCTCCTACAGGGGAACACTGAAGCTTTCTTT.

This clonotype appeared a single time. The chain is built from TRBV5-4 and TRBJ2-1; 8 bases fit TRBD2. The ends lost 3 bases at V and 3 bases at J; junction bases unmatched: 8. Germline V lookup: CDR1 SGHNT, CDR2 YYREEE (reference sequence). The length of the CDR3 is 16 residues. CDR3 sequence (DNA): TGTGCCAGCAGCTCTTCTTCTAGCGGGTTCTACAATGAGCAGTTCTTC. It is translated as CASSSSSSGFYNEQFF.

The CDR3 sequence is CASSHRLAGFQETQYF. The CDR3 nucleotides are TGCGCCAGCAGCCACAGACTAGCGGGATTCCAAGAGACCCAGTACTTC. This chain joins TRBV4-3 and TRBJ2-5, with TRBD2 matching over 11 bases. CDR1 and CDR2 from the germline V gene are LGHNA and YSLEER. The trim removed 3 bases at V and 1 base at J, leaving 4 bases unmatched. There are 16 residues in the CDR3.

The V call is TRBV28, the J call TRBJ1-1; tentative D call: TRBD1 (5 bases). V was pared by 8 bases and J by 11 bases, with 15 bases between. Germline V gene data show CDR1 as MDHEN and CDR2 as SYDVKM. The CDR3 totals 11 residues. The CDR3 bases are TGTGCCAGCGGTGCGGAGGGACGGGCTTTCTTT. This sequence encodes CASGAEGRAFF.

The gene calls are TRBV5-1 and TRBJ2-7; no firm D call. Germline-derived CDR1 and CDR2 are SGHRS and YFSETQ. V was clipped by 0 bases and J by 1 base, with 14 bases between them. This CDR3 comprises 16 residues. The CDR3 loop is CASSLGQISHSYEQYF. The CDR3 DNA follows: TGCGCCAGCAGCTTGGGGCAGATATCCCATTCCTACGAGCAGTACTTC.

This chain joins TRBV30 and TRBJ2-1; 7 bases are shared with TRBD2. V trimming: 1 base; J trimming: 7 bases; junction bases outside the gene matches: 16. Germline V gene data show CDR1 as GTSNPN and CDR2 as SVGIG (reference sequence). CDR3 length equals 17 residues. CDR3 DNA: TGTGCCTGGAGTGGACTAAGGGAAGGCGGGGGTACGAATGAGCAGTTCTTC. This sequence encodes CAWSGLREGGGTNEQFF.

This clonotype was observed a handful of times. The J gene is TRBJ2-7, the V gene TRBV11-2; perhaps D is TRBD1 or TRBD2 (6 bases each). The CDR3 is 13 residues long. The V end lost 5 bases, the J end lost 3 bases, and 11 bases lay between the germline ends. Per the germline V gene, CDR1 is SGHAT and CDR2 is FQNNGV. The CDR3 DNA reads as TGTGCCAGCAGCAGGGGGGCAGGCTACGAGCAGTACTTC. Its protein product is CASSRGAGYEQYF.

The rearrangement uses TRBV11-3 and TRBJ2-7, with D perhaps being TRBD1 or TRBD2 (5 bases each). CDR1 and CDR2 from the germline V gene are SGHNT and YENEEA. Trimming pared 5 bases from V and 6 bases from J, leaving 11 bases between. This CDR3 region has 12 residues. Here the CDR3 reads CASSKNGAEQYF. CDR3 nucleotide sequence: TGTGCCAGCAGCAAAAACGGGGCCGAGCAGTACTTC.

The chain uses TRBV19 and TRBJ2-3; tentatively, D is TRBD1 (6 bases). Trimming shortened V by 8 bases and J by 0 bases, and 9 bases separated the two germline ends. The CDR3 has 13 amino acids. CDR1 and CDR2 (germline): LNHDA, SQIVND (reference sequence). In DNA, the CDR3 is TGTGCCAGTTCACAGGGAAGCACAGATACGCAGTATTTT. This encodes CASSQGSTDTQYF. The entire variable domain, with the rest obtained from reference TRBV19 and TRBJ2-3, is as follows: DGGITQSPKYLFRKEGQNVTLSCEQNLNHDAMYWYRQDPGQGLRLIYYSQIVNDFQKGDIAEGYSVSREKKESFPLTVTSAQKNPTAFYLCASSQGSTDTQYFGPGTRLTVL.

V usage is TRBV5-6 and J usage is TRBJ1-3; D is uncertain. Germline V gene lookup returns CDR1 SGHDT and CDR2 YYEEEE. CDR3 length equals 16 residues. Trimming shortened V by 2 bases and J by 2 bases, and 14 bases separated the two germline ends. The CDR3 loop reads CASSFIRRGAGNTIYF. The DNA for the CDR3 is TGTGCCAGCAGCTTCATCAGGAGAGGTGCTGGAAACACCATATATTTT.

This clonotype was observed a single time. The rearrangement joins TRBV5-1 to TRBJ1-6; no firm D call. V was pared by 0 bases and J by 10 bases, with 8 bases between. The length of the CDR3 is 13 residues. From germline, CDR1 is SGHRS and CDR2 YFSETQ. DNA of the CDR3: TGCGCCAGCAGCTTGGGGGAAGGCTCACCCCTCCACTTT. Its protein is CASSLGEGSPLHF.

The genes are TRBV20-1 and TRBJ2-7, with D perhaps matching TRBD1 or TRBD2 (5 bases each). The CDR3 is 15 amino acids. Germline V gives CDR1 DFQATT, CDR2 SNEGSKA (reference sequence). V lost 4 bases and J 0 bases, leaving 16 bases between the germline ends. The DNA for the CDR3 is TGCAGTGCTATTAACGGGGCCACCAGCTCCTACGAGCAGTACTTC. This codes for CSAINGATSSYEQYF.

The J gene is TRBJ2-7, the V gene TRBV20-1; the D gene could be TRBD1 or TRBD2 (7 bases each). V dropped 5 bases and J dropped 4 bases, with 15 bases sitting between them. CDR1 is DFQATT and CDR2 is SNEGSKA in the germline V gene (reference sequence). The CDR3 extends over 13 amino acids. The CDR3 sequence: CSAPRGGTYEQYF. The CDR3 DNA is TGCAGTGCTCCCAGGGGGGGGACTTACGAGCAGTACTTC.

This chain joins TRBV7-3 and TRBJ2-2, with D possibly called TRBD1 or TRBD2 (5 bases each). Deletions cut 3 bases from V and 1 base from J, with 6 bases between. The CDR3 runs 14 residues. In germline, CDR1 is SGHTA, CDR2 FQGTGA. The CDR3 DNA sequence: TGTGCCAGCAGCTTTGGGGGGAACACCGGGGAGCTGTTTTTT. Encoded protein: CASSFGGNTGELFF.